Listed here are 14 T cell receptor beta chains from one sample, sequenced in a study of blood T cells in healthy people across ages. Using a J-beta primer mix together with a sample-barcoded 5' primer, a second PCR was run for about 6 to 12 cycles. TCRdb reprocessed the 5' RACE reads with MiXCR, giving one entry per CDR3 protein. In the table there are 870,000 or so distinct CDR3 sequences, under 35% of which are singletons. Sequenced material: blood. These receptor sequences come from an elderly woman in good health.

The V gene is TRBV4-1, the J gene TRBJ1-2, with 9 bases fitting TRBD1. The CDR3 covers 17 residues. V gave up 0 bases and J gave up 4 bases; unmatched junction bases: 9. CDR1 and CDR2 (germline): MGHRA, YSYEKL. The CDR3 region has the DNA TGCGCCAGCAGCCAAGATTTGGGGGACAGGGACCCCTATGGCTACACCTTC. The encoded protein is CASSQDLGDRDPYGYTF.

In this sample, this clonotype turned up a few times. V gene TRBV9 combines with J gene TRBJ2-3; D uncertain. Germline CDR1 SGDLS, CDR2 YYNGEE. Trimming took off 3 bases at V and 5 bases at J, with 25 bases between the two ends. The CDR3 sequence is 18 residues long. The CDR3 coding sequence is TGTGCCAGCAGCGCCCTGGGGATAGGGCGGTTAAGAAAAGATACGCAGTATTTT. Translation gives CASSALGIGRLRKDTQYF.

This clonotype was seen more than once but under ten times. The V call is TRBV5-1, the J call TRBJ1-4; D might be TRBD1 (6 bases). V gave up 0 bases and J gave up 6 bases, with 12 bases separating them. The CDR3 runs 15 residues. Germline CDR1 is SGHRS and CDR2 is YFSETQ. The CDR3: CASSLGRGADEKLFF. The CDR3 nucleotides are TGCGCCAGCAGCTTGGGCCGGGGGGCGGATGAAAAACTGTTTTTT.

The chain combines TRBV4-3 with TRBJ1-4; no definite D call. There are 16 residues in the CDR3. Looked up from germline, CDR1 is LGHNA and CDR2 is YSLEER. Trimming left V 1 base short and J 5 bases short, with 14 bases between. The CDR3 DNA sequence: TGCGCCAGCAGCCAAGTGGTAGTGGCCTCGAATGAAAAACTGTTTTTT. This sequence encodes CASSQVVVASNEKLFF.

This clonotype showed up just a few times. The chain couples TRBV6-5 to TRBJ2-2; 8 positions match TRBD1. The V segment lost 5 bases and the J segment 2 bases; nucleotides outside the gene matches: 4. The germline V gene encodes CDR1 MNHEY and CDR2 SVGAGI. The CDR3 extends over 15 amino acids. The chain's CDR3 is CASSPGQDNTGELFF. For the CDR3, the DNA is TGTGCCAGCAGTCCGGGACAGGACAACACCGGGGAGCTGTTTTTT.

This clonotype has a count of ten or more. The chain recombines TRBV9 with TRBJ2-5; 7 positions match TRBD1. The V gene's germline CDR1 is SGDLS and CDR2 YYNGEE. V dropped 4 bases and J dropped 3; count of bases not matched to a gene: 6. The CDR3 totals 14 residues. CDR3 in amino acids: CASSPTGIEETQYF. The CDR3 bases are TGTGCCAGCAGCCCGACAGGGATCGAAGAGACCCAGTACTTC.

The rearrangement uses TRBV4-3 and TRBJ2-1, with 7 bases identical to TRBD2. V shed 0 bases, J shed 4 bases, and the junction held 9 bases outside the gene matches. The CDR3 length is 17 residues. Germline V CDR1 and CDR2: LGHNA, YSLEER. This CDR3 reads CASSQDLAGRNYNEQFF. The CDR3 DNA reads TGCGCCAGCAGCCAAGATCTTGCCGGGAGGAATTACAATGAGCAGTTCTTC.

The chain carries TRBV30 and TRBJ1-1, with unresolved D. From germline, CDR1 is GTSNPN and CDR2 SVGIG (reference sequence). There are 14 residues in the CDR3. The V and J ends lost 3 bases and 3 bases respectively, with 14 bases between them. This chain's CDR3 is CAWSRTSGDTEAFF. CDR3 in DNA: TGTGCCTGGAGCCGGACCTCCGGGGACACTGAAGCTTTCTTT. Looking up the rest from reference TRBV30 and TRBJ1-1 gives the full variable domain: SQTIHQWPATLVQPVGSPLSLECTVEGTSNPNLYWYRQAAGRGLQLLFYSVGIGQISSEVPQNLSASRPQDRQFILSSKKLLLSDSGFYLCAWSRTSGDTEAFFGQGTRLTVV.

As to this clonotype: One base away lies a much larger clone, so this may be a sequencing read error. The chain couples TRBV5-1 to TRBJ1-2, with 7 bases identical to TRBD1. In germline, CDR1 is SGHRS, CDR2 YFSETQ. This CDR3 has 13 residues. CDR3 DNA sequence: TGCGCCGGCAGCTTGCGAACAGGGGACGGCTACACCTTC. This sequence encodes CAGSLRTGDGYTF.

There are a few counts of this clonotype. The chain employs TRBV6-6 and TRBJ1-1; the D gene is possibly TRBD1 (5 bases). Between the trimmed V and J ends, which lost 0 bases and 11 bases, there was a span of 19 bases. The CDR3 consists of 15 residues. Germline-derived CDR1 and CDR2 are MNHNY and SVGAGI (reference sequence). The CDR3, as DNA: TGTGCCAGCAGTTACTCGTCTTTGGGGACGTCGGGTGCTTTCTTT. It yields the protein CASSYSSLGTSGAFF.

Details on this clonotype: A much larger clone is a single base away; this may be a read error. The V and J genes are TRBV7-2 and TRBJ2-5; D perhaps matches TRBD2 (7 bases). From germline, CDR1 is SGHTA and CDR2 FQGNSA. The CDR3 is 14 amino acids. The CDR3 is CASSPFGGRETRYF. CDR3 DNA sequence: TGTGCCAGCAGCCCCTTCGGGGGGCGTGAGACCCGGTACTTC.

The chain uses TRBV25-1 and TRBJ1-6; possibly TRBD1 for D (5 bases). V lost 1 base and J lost 9, with 13 bases in between. The CDR3 contains 15 residues. Germline V lookup: CDR1 MGHDK, CDR2 SYGVNS. CDR3 residues: CASSESVGGGSPLHF. The CDR3 nucleotides read TGTGCCAGCAGTGAATCAGTGGGCGGGGGTTCACCCCTCCACTTT.

This clonotype has just a few counts. The chain couples TRBV5-4 to TRBJ1-2; the match to TRBD1 covers 11 bases. The trim removed 0 bases at V and 4 bases at J, leaving 2 bases unmatched. CDR3 length: 15 amino acids. Germline V gene sequence: CDR1 SGHNT, CDR2 YYREEE (reference sequence). The CDR3 DNA reads as TGTGCCAGCAGCTTGGGGGGACAGGGGGTCTATGGCTACACCTTC. Its protein product is CASSLGGQGVYGYTF.

This clonotype was counted at least ten times. The chain joins TRBV28 to TRBJ2-7; 8 positions agree with TRBD2. The junction had 9 bases not matched to a gene; V was cut back by 5 bases and J by 3 bases. Germline CDR1 and CDR2: MDHEN and SYDVKM. This CDR3 is built from 15 residues. This CDR3 reads CASSPILAAGYEQYF. CDR3 in DNA: TGTGCCAGCAGTCCAATACTAGCGGCGGGCTACGAGCAGTACTTC.